The 25 T cell receptor beta chains given below trace back to one sample, sequenced in a study of blood T cell repertoires in COVID-19 (dated by TCRdb to 2020 to 2022). The library was prepared using the immunoSEQ multiplex PCR assay. This is the immuneACCESS table as TCRdb keeps it, with only in-frame sequences that have V and J called. A part of the clones is gone; compared with another copy, unresolved V genes explain less than half, and the rest is unexplained. The sample table contains about 240,000 clones; only one count was recorded for 86% of them. Over 9% of the sample rests with the top ten. The sample was peripheral blood. All receptors come from a man older than 75 with acute or convalescent COVID-19.

V gene TRBV28 combines with J gene TRBJ2-5, with 12 bases identical to TRBD2. The V gene's germline CDR1 is MDHEN and CDR2 SYDVKM. The CDR3 is 16 amino acids. V was clipped by 6 bases and J by 5 bases; unmatched bases: 10. The CDR3 spells CASRPLAGGPQETQYF. Here the CDR3 DNA reads TGTGCCAGCAGACCCCTAGCGGGGGGGCCCCAGGAGACCCAGTACTTC.

This chain uses TRBV9 with TRBJ1-2; the match to TRBD1 covers 10 bases. The CDR3 spans 17 residues. With 4 bases clipped from V and 3 bases from J, the junction kept 12 bases outside the gene matches. Germline values: CDR1 SGDLS, CDR2 YYNGEE. This CDR3 is CASSISRQGAKDYGYTF. As DNA, the CDR3 is TGTGCCAGCAGCATTAGTAGACAGGGGGCGAAGGACTATGGCTACACCTTC.

In its sample, this clone was seen a few times. The chain has TRBV13 and TRBJ2-7; D perhaps matches TRBD1 (5 bases). The V and J ends lost 5 bases and 0 bases respectively, with 11 bases between them. This CDR3 has 14 residues. Germline V lookup: CDR1 PRHDT, CDR2 FYEKMQ (reference sequence). CDR3 in DNA: TGTGCCAGCAGCATAAAGGACAACTCCTACGAGCAGTACTTC. It is translated as CASSIKDNSYEQYF.

The chain employs TRBV9 and TRBJ2-3, with 7 bases that match TRBD1. CDR3 length: 16 amino acids. Per germline, CDR1 SGDLS and CDR2 YYNGEE. The V gene end was trimmed by 1 base and the J gene end by 5 bases; junction bases not matched to a gene: 10. The CDR3 spells CASSVKQGWAEDTQYF. DNA of the CDR3: TGTGCCAGCAGCGTAAAACAGGGGTGGGCTGAAGATACGCAGTATTTT.

The chain is built from TRBV10-3 and TRBJ1-5; TRBD1 is a possible D gene (6 bases). Trimming took 5 bases from V and 0 from J, leaving 11 bases between them. Germline CDR1 and CDR2: ENHRY and SYGVKD. The CDR3 has 15 residues. CDR3 amino acids: CAISTDRHSNQPQHF. The CDR3 nucleotides read TGTGCCATCAGTACAGACAGGCATAGCAATCAGCCCCAGCATTTT.

The rearrangement joins TRBV28 to TRBJ1-5; no definite D call. V dropped 4 bases and J dropped 7 bases, with 20 bases sitting between them. The germline CDR1 and CDR2 sequences are MDHEN and SYDVKM. The CDR3 totals 16 residues. CDR3 residues: CASSSTLGVSGQPQHF. DNA for the CDR3: TGTGCCAGCAGTTCCACCCTCGGGGTATCTGGACAGCCCCAGCATTTT.

As regards this clone: One junction end disagrees with the germline gene, perhaps due to a read error. The chain links TRBV7-9 to TRBJ1-2, with 9 bases identical to TRBD1. CDR3 size: 14 residues. Germline loops: CDR1 SEHNR, CDR2 FQNEAQ (reference sequence). The CDR3 DNA is TGTGCCAGCAGCCTAGCCGGGACAGGGTATGGCTACACCTTC. Its protein is CASSLAGTGYGYTF.

The rearrangement uses TRBV19 and TRBJ1-6; no clear D gene. The CDR3 totals 15 residues. Trimming removed 8 bases at V and 13 bases at J, with 24 bases between. Germline CDR1 LNHDA, CDR2 SQIVND (reference sequence). CDR3 loop: CASSEEKGTVTPLHF. The CDR3 DNA reads TGTGCCAGTTCGGAGGAAAAGGGCACGGTCACTCCCCTCCACTTT.

The chain joins TRBV7-9 to TRBJ1-3; TRBD1 aligns across 9 bases. Germline CDR1 SEHNR, CDR2 FQNEAQ (reference sequence). There are 17 residues in the CDR3. Trimming at V came to 5 bases and at J to 0 bases, leaving 8 bases not matched to a gene. As DNA, the CDR3 is TGTGCCAGCAGCACCCGGACAGGGGCGTTCTCTGGAAACACCATATATTTT. Translating it yields CASSTRTGAFSGNTIYF.

A word on this clone: Other nucleotide sequences from this sample produce the same CDR3. The chain combines TRBV9 with TRBJ2-3; 11 nucleotides align to TRBD2. CDR3 length equals 16 residues. V lost 3 bases to trimming and J lost 0 bases; unmatched junction nucleotides: 3. Germline V gene sequence: CDR1 SGDLS, CDR2 YYNGEE. This CDR3 is CASSAGLAGSTDTQYF. The CDR3 DNA reads TGTGCCAGCAGCGCTGGACTAGCGGGTAGCACAGATACGCAGTATTTT.

This rearrangement joins TRBV12-3 or TRBV12-4 to TRBJ2-5; weak D call: TRBD1 (6 bases). Trimming took off 6 bases at V and 5 bases at J, with 13 bases between the two ends. The CDR3 totals 13 residues. The CDR3 nucleotides are TGTGCCAGCAGAGCGACAGGTTCGGAGACCCAGTACTTC. Translated: CASRATGSETQYF.

This clone was counted a single time. V and J are TRBV4-3 and TRBJ2-5; D perhaps matches TRBD1 (5 bases). Per germline, CDR1 LGHNA and CDR2 YSLEER. CDR3 length: 16 amino acids. Trimming removed 0 bases from V and 2 bases from J, with 13 bases in between. CDR3 protein: CASSQDQGFRQETQYF. The CDR3 DNA reads TGCGCCAGCAGCCAAGATCAGGGTTTTAGGCAAGAGACCCAGTACTTC.

The chain employs TRBV29-1 and TRBJ2-5; 14 nucleotides align to TRBD2. The length of the CDR3 is 16 residues. CDR1 is SQVTM and CDR2 is ANQGSEA in the germline V gene. V lost 8 bases and J lost 1; bases outside the gene matches: 9. Here the CDR3 reads CSFMRTSGGSQETQYF. In nucleotides, the CDR3 is TGCAGCTTCATGCGGACTAGCGGGGGGTCCCAAGAGACCCAGTACTTC. Based on the CDR3 plus reference TRBV29-1 and TRBJ2-5, the full variable domain is SAVISQKPSRDICQRGTSLTIQCQVDSQVTMMFWYRQQPGQSLTLIATANQGSEATYESGFVIDKFPISRPNLTFSTLTVSNMSPEDSSIYLCSFMRTSGGSQETQYFGPGTRLLVL.

This sequence joins TRBV18 and TRBJ1-3; no clear D. Germline-derived CDR1 and CDR2 are KGHSH and LQKENI. This CDR3 is built from 15 residues. The V end lost 3 bases, the J end lost 4 bases, and 13 bases lay between the germline ends. DNA of the CDR3: TGTGCCAGCTCACCCACCATCGGTGCGGGAAACACCATATATTTT. This codes for CASSPTIGAGNTIYF.

The rearrangement links TRBV7-6 to TRBJ2-2; 7 nucleotides align to TRBD1. This CDR3 contains 15 residues. Germline values: CDR1 SGHVS, CDR2 FNYEAQ. Trimming took 0 bases from V and 4 from J; bases not matched to a gene: 2. CDR3 loop: CASSLAGQPTGELFF. CDR3 nucleotide sequence: TGTGCCAGCAGCTTAGCGGGACAGCCCACCGGGGAGCTGTTTTTT.

This clone was seen a single time. The rearrangement joins TRBV6-5 to TRBJ2-7, with TRBD1 matching over 11 bases. The V gene end was trimmed by 8 bases and the J gene end by 5 bases; junction bases not matched to a gene: 8. Germline CDR1 and CDR2: MNHEY and SVGAGI. The CDR3 is 14 residues long. The CDR3 is CASGPGTGGNEQYF. Written as DNA, the CDR3 is TGTGCCAGCGGGCCTGGGACAGGGGGGAACGAGCAGTACTTC.

This chain joins TRBV15 and TRBJ1-2; 8 positions agree with TRBD1. Germline V gene data show CDR1 as LNHNV and CDR2 as YYDKDF (reference sequence). Unmatched junction bases numbered 19, after V lost 2 bases and J lost 5 bases. The CDR3 runs to 19 residues. Written as DNA, the CDR3 is TGTGCCACCAGCAGAACCCCCGGGACAGGCACAAAGGGGGGGTATGGCTACACCTTC. Its translation: CATSRTPGTGTKGGYGYTF.

CDR3 loop: CASSISGTGVGGTEAFF. The DNA for the CDR3 is TGTGCCAGTAGTATATCCGGGACAGGGGTTGGAGGCACTGAAGCTTTCTTT. This chain links TRBV19 with TRBJ1-1; TRBD1 matches at 10 bases. Germline values: CDR1 LNHDA, CDR2 SQIVND (reference sequence). With V trimmed by 2 bases and J by 4 bases, 10 bases remained unmatched. This CDR3 has 17 amino acids.

This clone showed up just a few times. The chain has TRBV15 and TRBJ1-4; 8 positions agree with TRBD1. CDR1 is LNHNV and CDR2 is YYDKDF in the germline V gene (reference sequence). The CDR3 length is 15 residues. V lost 1 base, J lost 7 bases, and 5 bases stayed unmatched. DNA for the CDR3: TGTGCCACCAGCAGAGGTCGGACAGGGAGTGAAAAACTGTTTTTT. It is translated as CATSRGRTGSEKLFF. Together with reference TRBV15 and TRBJ1-4, the CDR3 gives the full variable domain: DAMVIQNPRYQVTQFGKPVTLSCSQTLNHNVMYWYQQKSSQAPKLLFHYYDKDFNNEADTPDNFQSRRPNTSFCFLDIRSPGLGDTAMYLCATSRGRTGSEKLFFGSGTQLSVL.

This rearrangement joins TRBV7-2 to TRBJ2-7; 11 bases line up with TRBD2. In germline, CDR1 is SGHTA, CDR2 FQGNSA. V shed 8 bases and J 3 bases; nucleotides not matched to a gene: 3. The CDR3 spans 13 residues. In DNA form, the CDR3 reads TGTGCCAGCCGACTAGCGGGACTCTACGAGCAGTACTTC. The encoded protein is CASRLAGLYEQYF.

The gene calls are TRBV19 and TRBJ1-1; 8 nucleotides match TRBD1. V gave up 1 base and J gave up 0 bases; unmatched junction bases: 10. Germline CDR1 reads LNHDA; CDR2 reads SQIVND (reference sequence). CDR3 length: 18 residues. For the CDR3, the DNA is TGTGCCAGTAGTATAGGCCGGGACAGGCCATGGGTGAACACTGAAGCTTTCTTT. As protein: CASSIGRDRPWVNTEAFF.

The chain carries TRBV15 and TRBJ1-2; a possible D gene is TRBD1 (6 bases). The V end was cut by 5 bases, the J end by 8 bases, with 15 bases between. CDR1 LNHNV and CDR2 YYDKDF come from the germline V gene (reference sequence). This CDR3 is built from 13 residues. CDR3 loop: CATSPRTVSGYTF. CDR3 sequence (DNA): TGTGCCACCAGCCCTCGGACAGTGAGCGGCTACACCTTC.

The DNA for the CDR3 is TGTGCCAGCAGCTTGACAGGAGACTATGGCTACACCTTC. Amino acids: CASSLTGDYGYTF. The chain couples TRBV11-1 to TRBJ1-2, with D maybe TRBD1 (6 bases). The CDR3 totals 13 residues. Germline values: CDR1 SGHAT, CDR2 FQDESV (reference sequence). The V end lost 3 bases, the J end lost 3 bases, and 8 bases lay between the germline ends.

This chain joins TRBV28 and TRBJ1-2; no clear D gene. The CDR3 has 16 residues. The germline V gene has CDR1 MDHEN and CDR2 SYDVKM. V was clipped by 3 bases and J by 4 bases, with 18 bases between them. CDR3 region: CASSFGEIFMSYGYTF. As DNA, the CDR3 is TGTGCCAGCAGTTTTGGTGAGATTTTTATGTCCTATGGCTACACCTTC.

The CDR3 reads CASSPSNPYEQYF. The CDR3, as DNA: TGTGCCAGCAGCCCCAGTAACCCCTACGAGCAGTACTTC. The chain uses TRBV3-1 (or the pseudogene TRBV3-2) and TRBJ2-7; D not certain. V was shortened by 4 bases and J by 2 bases, with 9 bases between the two germline ends. Germline loops: CDR1 LGHDT, CDR2 YNNKEL (reference sequence). CDR3 length: 13 amino acids.